The 22 T cell receptor beta chains below all came from one sample that was sequenced in a study of blood T cell repertoires in COVID-19. Using immunoSEQ multiplex PCR, the repertoire was profiled, and TCRdb retains in-frame clones only, with some absent. The table has 35,000 to 55,000 clones, 80% to 90% seen once. The material sequenced was peripheral blood. These receptors originate from a man between 65 and 80 years old with active COVID-19.

The chain joins TRBV7-3 to TRBJ2-1; TRBD2 might be the D (5 bases). The V and J ends lost 4 bases and 4 bases respectively, with 17 bases between them. This CDR3 region has 16 residues. Germline V lookup: CDR1 SGHTA, CDR2 FQGTGA. The CDR3 sequence: CASSSFSSRSYNEQFF. The CDR3 region has the DNA TGTGCCAGCAGCTCCTTCTCTAGCCGTAGTTACAATGAGCAGTTCTTC.

This chain connects TRBV6-6 to TRBJ2-3, with D unclear. V dropped 0 bases and J dropped 0 bases, with 7 bases sitting between them. This CDR3 has 15 residues. The V gene's germline CDR1 is MNHNY and CDR2 SVGAGI (reference sequence). The CDR3 nucleotides read TGTGCCAGCAGTTACTCGATAACTAGCACAGATACGCAGTATTTT. The encoded protein is CASSYSITSTDTQYF.

The table lists this clone with a count of one. The CDR3 region is CASSLNGGAGETQYF. The CDR3 bases are TGTGCCAGCAGCTTGAATGGGGGGGCCGGGGAGACCCAGTACTTC. This chain uses TRBV7-8 with TRBJ2-5; possibly TRBD2 for D (7 bases). Germline loops: CDR1 SGHVS, CDR2 FQNEAQ. The CDR3 totals 15 residues. V was clipped by 3 bases and J by 5 bases, with 16 bases between them.

The rearrangement links TRBV28 to TRBJ1-2; D gene uncertain. Trimming left V 6 bases short and J 5 bases short, with 10 bases between. Germline V gene data show CDR1 as MDHEN and CDR2 as SYDVKM. The CDR3 totals 12 residues. The chain's CDR3 is CASRAGGYGYTF. The DNA of the CDR3 is TGTGCCAGCAGGGCAGGAGGGTATGGCTACACCTTC.

V and J are TRBV19 and TRBJ2-3, with 7 bases identical to TRBD1. Looked up from germline, CDR1 is LNHDA and CDR2 is SQIVND (reference sequence). The CDR3 totals 14 residues. Trimming took 1 base from V and 6 from J; bases not matched to a gene: 4. CDR3 residues: CASSIGQGTDTQYF. In DNA, the CDR3 is TGTGCCAGTAGTATAGGACAGGGTACGGATACGCAGTATTTT.

The chain combines TRBV27 with TRBJ2-5; TRBD2 agrees at 8 bases. The CDR3 contains 14 residues. Germline-derived CDR1 and CDR2 are MNHEY and SMNVEV (reference sequence). V was clipped by 5 bases and J by 5 bases; unmatched bases: 7. The CDR3, as DNA: TGTGCCAGCAGTAAGGACCCGGGAGGGGAGACCCAGTACTTC. This codes for CASSKDPGGETQYF.

V and J are TRBV6-2 or TRBV6-3 and TRBJ1-3; D remains unclear. Germline V gene sequence: CDR1 MNHEY, CDR2 SVGEGT. The CDR3 has 15 amino acids. Deletions cut 4 bases from V and 0 bases from J, with 10 bases between. The CDR3 coding sequence is TGTGCCAGCAGTTCGCAGGTGATCTCTGGAAACACCATATATTTT. This encodes CASSSQVISGNTIYF.

The chain uses TRBV5-4 and TRBJ2-1, with no clear D. Germline assignment: CDR1 SGHNT and CDR2 YYREEE (reference sequence). The CDR3 extends over 14 amino acids. Trimming cost V 4 bases and J 6 bases, with 14 bases left between them. CDR3 bases: TGTGCCAGCAGCCTACCCCCTCGCTTCAATGAGCAGTTCTTC. Its translation is CASSLPPRFNEQFF. Combining the CDR3 with reference TRBV5-4 and TRBJ2-1 gives the whole variable domain ETGVTQSPTHLIKTRGQQVTLRCSSQSGHNTVSWYQQALGQGPQFIFQYYREEENGRGNFPPRFSGLQFPNYSSELNVNALELDDSALYLCASSLPPRFNEQFFGPGTRLTVL.

On this clone itself: Distinct nucleotide sequences in the sample also encode this CDR3. The J gene is TRBJ2-2, the V gene TRBV27; 8 nucleotides match TRBD1. Germline V gene lookup returns CDR1 MNHEY and CDR2 SMNVEV (reference sequence). J gave up 5 bases and V 7 bases, and 12 bases lay outside the gene matches. The CDR3 has 16 amino acids. The CDR3 protein is CASNPGQGGRTGELFF. The DNA for the CDR3 is TGTGCCAGCAACCCAGGACAGGGTGGTAGGACCGGGGAGCTGTTTTTT.

The chain employs TRBV7-9 and TRBJ2-1; 7 bases match TRBD1. The CDR3 loop spans 16 amino acids. J gave up 0 bases and V 6 bases, and 8 bases lay outside the gene matches. From germline, CDR1 is SEHNR and CDR2 FQNEAQ (reference sequence). CDR3 nucleotides: TGTGCCAGCAGAGCCTTGGACAGGCCCTCCTACAATGAGCAGTTCTTC. Residues: CASRALDRPSYNEQFF.

The rearrangement uses TRBV19 and TRBJ1-1; 12 bases agree with TRBD1. Looked up from germline, CDR1 is LNHDA and CDR2 is SQIVND (reference sequence). CDR3 length: 16 amino acids. V shed 5 bases and J 1 base; nucleotides not matched to a gene: 5. In DNA form, the CDR3 reads TGTGCCAGTAGTTCCGGGACAGGGGGCAGGAACACTGAAGCTTTCTTT. The encoded protein is CASSSGTGGRNTEAFF.

The chain combines TRBV7-9 with TRBJ2-1, with unresolved D. V was cut by 0 bases and J by 7 bases, with 13 bases left in between. Germline CDR1 reads SEHNR; CDR2 reads FQNEAQ (reference sequence). This CDR3 spans 15 amino acids. DNA for the CDR3: TGTGCCAGCAGCTTAGCCCCTTCGACGAGGAATGAGCAGTTCTTC. Translated, it gives CASSLAPSTRNEQFF.

The chain joins TRBV7-8 to TRBJ2-2; D not resolved. The CDR3 consists of 15 residues. The germline CDR1 and CDR2 sequences are SGHVS and FQNEAQ. V gave up 1 base and J gave up 0 bases, with 6 bases separating them. The CDR3 here is CASSLVSANTGELFF. The CDR3 DNA reads TGTGCCAGCAGCTTAGTTTCAGCGAACACCGGGGAGCTGTTTTTT.

This sequence joins TRBV11-3 and TRBJ2-3; 8 bases align to TRBD2. This CDR3 has 14 amino acids. Germline V lookup: CDR1 SGHNT, CDR2 YENEEA. The J segment lost 3 bases and the V segment lost 5 bases, leaving 4 bases of the junction unmatched. The CDR3 protein is CASSRTSRTDTQYF. CDR3 coding DNA: TGTGCCAGCAGCCGGACTAGCAGAACAGATACGCAGTATTTT.

This chain joins TRBV12-5 and TRBJ2-5; the match to TRBD2 covers 7 bases. The CDR3 is 14 residues long. CDR1 and CDR2 from the germline V gene are LGHNT and FRNRAP. J was trimmed by 4 bases and V by 6 bases; bases with no gene match: 8. CDR3 sequence: CASGPTTSAETQYF. In nucleotides, the CDR3 is TGTGCTAGTGGCCCCACAACTAGCGCAGAGACCCAGTACTTC.

This clone appeared a single time. The J gene is TRBJ2-7, the V gene TRBV25-1; 7 bases align to TRBD2. The V and J ends lost 7 bases and 7 bases, in that order; junction bases with no gene match: 13. Germline loops: CDR1 MGHDK, CDR2 SYGVNS. The CDR3 is made up of 14 amino acids. Here the CDR3 DNA reads TGTGCCAGCACCCGAATGGGAGGGGCGGGAGAGCAGTACTTC. As protein: CASTRMGGAGEQYF.

The chain couples TRBV6-2 or TRBV6-3 to TRBJ1-1, with a tentative D call TRBD1 (5 bases). Trimming removed 2 bases from V and 1 base from J, with 11 bases in between. The CDR3 spans 15 residues. Germline assignment: CDR1 MNHEY and CDR2 SVGEGT. The CDR3 here is CASSYGLGGNTEAFF. DNA of the CDR3: TGTGCCAGCAGTTACGGCCTGGGGGGGAACACTGAAGCTTTCTTT.

This clone has just one count. The V and J genes are TRBV12-5 and TRBJ1-1; TRBD1 matches 11 bases. The CDR3 consists of 17 residues. Germline V gives CDR1 LGHNT, CDR2 FRNRAP. The V and J ends lost 5 bases and 0 bases, in that order; junction bases with no gene match: 8. CDR3 amino acids: CASGPGTGGWLNTEAFF. DNA of the CDR3: TGTGCTAGTGGTCCCGGGACAGGGGGTTGGCTGAACACTGAAGCTTTCTTT. Together with reference TRBV12-5 and TRBJ1-1, the CDR3 gives the full variable domain: DARVTQTPRHKVTEMGQEVTMRCQPILGHNTVFWYRQTMMQGLELLAYFRNRAPLDDSGMPKDRFSAEMPDATLATLKIQPSEPRDSAVYFCASGPGTGGWLNTEAFFGQGTRLTVV.

The chain recombines TRBV20-1 with TRBJ1-2; D is uncertain. Germline V gene data show CDR1 as DFQATT and CDR2 as SNEGSKA (reference sequence). Trimming took 3 bases from V and 8 from J, leaving 10 bases between them. This CDR3 has 11 residues. DNA for the CDR3: TGCAGTGCTAGTAAGGCGGTCGGCTACACCTTC. Its translation: CSASKAVGYTF.

CDR3 sequence: CASSEGGPYEQYF. The CDR3 nucleotides are TGTGCCAGCAGTGAGGGAGGACCCTACGAGCAGTACTTC. The chain couples TRBV27 to TRBJ2-7; maybe TRBD2 (6 bases). The CDR3 is made up of 13 amino acids. The germline V gene has CDR1 MNHEY and CDR2 SMNVEV (reference sequence). The V and J ends lost 5 bases and 2 bases respectively, with 10 bases between them.

V is TRBV18 and J is TRBJ1-5, with TRBD1 matching 10 bases. This CDR3 contains 17 residues. CDR1 is KGHSH and CDR2 is LQKENI in the germline V gene. Trimming at V came to 5 bases and at J to 5 bases, leaving 12 bases not matched to a gene. The CDR3 loop reads CASSSQSRDRGDQPQHF. The DNA for the CDR3 is TGTGCCAGCTCATCCCAAAGCCGGGACAGGGGTGATCAGCCCCAGCATTTT.

The sample holds one count of this clone. This chain links TRBV19 with TRBJ1-1, with no clear D. V dropped 3 bases and J dropped 6 bases, with 5 bases sitting between them. The CDR3 has 11 amino acids. The germline gives CDR1 LNHDA, CDR2 SQIVND (reference sequence). CDR3 in amino acids: CASSMLSEAFF. The CDR3 DNA reads as TGTGCCAGTAGTATGTTATCTGAAGCTTTCTTT.